This T cell receptor beta chain comes out of a study of T-cell reconstitution after alpha-beta-depleted transplantation in children (dated by TCRdb to 2016 to 2017). About the investigation overall: Using TCR repertoire profiling, the study quantitatively followed how T-cell immune reconstitution unfolded in children after TCRalphabeta/CD19-depleted allogeneic hematopoietic cell transplantation.

Interpreted using the paper, the treatment or condition label stands for: allogeneic hematopoietic cell transplantation with graft depleted of TCRalphabeta T cells and CD19 B cells. Transplant recipients were children who received TCRalphabeta/CD19-depleted allogeneic hematopoietic cell grafts. This clonotype was observed at least ten times. Its recognized antigen is unknown. The sample holds no much larger clone one base away, and base qualities are not on file. Reading from cysteine to phenylalanine, the CDR3 counts 16 amino acids. Only the CDR3 region is kept as DNA, spanning 48 bases read in frame from base 1. CDR1 and CDR2 were assigned from the germline V gene as MNHEY and SVGEGT. Unmatched junction bases come to 11, with V trimmed by 3 bases and J by 4 bases. The method was PCR. These reads were obtained on an Illumina HiSeq 2500. TCR libraries were prepared with molecular barcoding, using unique molecular identifiers to normalize TCRbeta repertoire quantification. TCRdb ran its own pipeline on the public reads, namely fastp trimming at Q25 and MiXCR clone calling, and kept in-frame beta chains. CDR3 protein sequences are deduplicated, and each keeps its most common genes and DNA. Counted in this sample were about 200,000 distinct CDR3 sequences; 6.6% of them appeared once. The ten largest clones represent about 6% of the sample.

The paper as a whole reports these results and caveats: In some patients, high TCRbeta diversity at day 60 was attributed to recipient T cells and intrathymic progenitors that had survived conditioning. Hyperexpanded clone frequencies declined over subsequent months; after one year, T-cell counts and TCRbeta diversity were mostly attributed to newly produced T cells. About two months after transplant, the apparently early recovery of alphabetaT-cell counts reportedly depended on just several hundred clones that had expanded rapidly and came from non-depleted graft cells.

In this chain, TRBV6-2 or TRBV6-3 is recombined with TRBJ2-7, with 8 bases matching TRBD2. This TCR came from a boy aged 2 to 10 with acute lymphoblastic leukemia, due to receive a stem cell transplant. The material sequenced was PBMCs, taken before TCRalphabeta/CD19-depleted stem cell transplant. The nucleotides read TGTGCCAGCAGTTATCGACCACCACTAGCGGTGTACGAGCAGTACTTC. It encodes CASSYRPPLAVYEQYF.